This T cell receptor beta chain was observed in a study of T cells in tuberculosis. Study overall: The T cells targeted glucose monomycolate, a mycobacterial lipid, via CD1B. General study points: Smaller alpha distances in active tuberculosis partly reflected shorter CDR3-alpha lengths. GEM motif frequencies gave over 55% accuracy; the GMM repertoire gave roughly 85%.

V shed 5 bases, J shed 5 bases, and the junction held 13 bases outside the gene matches. The CDR3 length is 17 residues. Germline CDR1 and CDR2: SEHNR and FQNEAQ (reference sequence). Adolescents were screened for latent TB by skin test and IGRA. Only one count was recorded for this clone. Its antigen is as yet unknown. TCRdb keeps only in-frame clones here, not all; method: immunoSEQ multiplex PCR. This sample carries over 25,000 clones, around 90% of them seen once, and the ten largest clones take 6% to 7%. The TCR sequence derives from a donor aged 5-35 years with latent tuberculosis or without tuberculosis infection. Sequences were obtained from PBMCs. This chain joins TRBV7-9 and TRBJ2-7; 12 positions match TRBD2. As DNA, the CDR3 is TGTGCCAGCAGCAGGAGGACTAGCGGGGAGCTACGCCACGAGCAGTACTTC. The encoded protein is CASSRRTSGELRHEQYF. Full variable domain (remainder filled in from reference TRBV7-9 and TRBJ2-7): DTGVSQNPRHKITKRGQNVTFRCDPISEHNRLYWYRQTLGQGPEFLTYFQNEAQLEKSRLLSDRFSAERPKGSFSTLEIQRTEQGDSAMYLCASSRRTSGELRHEQYFGPGTRLTVT.